The sequence of this TCR beta chain was determined in a study of blood T cell repertoires in COVID-19. The V and J ends lost 5 bases and 5 bases, in that order; junction bases with no gene match: 6. This CDR3 has 14 amino acids. Germline CDR1 reads MDHEN; CDR2 reads SYDVKM. The method was immunoSEQ multiplex PCR; TCRdb's version includes in-frame clones alone and lacks a portion of them. The sample holds about 310,000 clones, around 90% seen once. The chain links TRBV28 to TRBJ2-4; 7 bases agree with TRBD1. Source material: peripheral blood. This TCR derives from a man between 18 and 35 years old with active or convalescent COVID-19. CDR3 bases: TGTGCCAGCAGTCCCGGGGACAGCCAAAACATTCAGTACTTC. Protein sequence: CASSPGDSQNIQYF.